The 9 T cell receptor beta chains in this list originate from one sample, sequenced in a study of shared clonotypes between healthy human individuals. Clones were sequenced by immunoSEQ multiplex PCR, and TCRdb holds only the in-frame ones, with some missing. The data contain about 2 million clones, approximately 95% of them singletons. The naive CD8 population came from CD45RO-negative cells selected for CCR7, without terminally differentiated effector memory CD45RA+ cells. Sample: naive CD8+ T cells sorted from blood. The source is a man younger than 35 in good health.

The chain carries TRBV2 and TRBJ1-4; D is unclear. V lost 2 bases, J lost 5 bases, and 6 bases lay in between. The CDR3 length is 13 residues. In germline, CDR1 is SNHLY, CDR2 FYNNEI. The CDR3: CASSERGNEKLFF. In nucleotides, the CDR3 is TGTGCCAGCAGTGAACGTGGAAATGAAAAACTGTTTTTT.

This chain joins TRBV6-6 and TRBJ1-2, with 10 bases that match TRBD1. The trim removed 0 bases at V and 6 bases at J, leaving 7 bases unmatched. Looked up from germline, CDR1 is MNHNY and CDR2 is SVGAGI (reference sequence). This CDR3 is built from 16 residues. The CDR3 region has the DNA TGTGCCAGCAGTTACTCGAGGACAGGGGGAAGCGATGGCTACACCTTC. Protein product: CASSYSRTGGSDGYTF.

The V and J genes are TRBV7-9 and TRBJ2-7, with D tentatively TRBD1 (5 bases). Looked up from germline, CDR1 is SEHNR and CDR2 is FQNEAQ (reference sequence). The CDR3 has 13 amino acids. The V and J ends lost 3 bases and 3 bases respectively, with 9 bases between them. CDR3 nucleotide sequence: TGTGCCAGCAGCTTCGCACAGGTCTACGAGCAGTACTTC. Amino acid sequence: CASSFAQVYEQYF.

A word on this clone: This same CDR3 is encoded by further DNA sequences in the sample. The V gene is TRBV25-1, the J gene TRBJ2-7; maybe TRBD1 (8 bases). The CDR3 runs to 15 residues. Germline CDR1 and CDR2: MGHDK and SYGVNS. Trimming stripped 6 bases from V and 0 bases from J, with 15 bases between. CDR3 coding DNA: TGTGCCAGCAGCGAGGGGGGGACAGGCTCCTACGAGCAGTACTTC. It translates to CASSEGGTGSYEQYF.

The chain uses TRBV9 and TRBJ1-2; perhaps TRBD1 as D (6 bases). Trimming pared 0 bases from V and 4 bases from J, leaving 13 bases between. This CDR3 has 15 amino acids. CDR1 is SGDLS and CDR2 is YYNGEE in the germline V gene. The CDR3 spells CASSVETTGSYGYTF. The CDR3 nucleotides are TGTGCCAGCAGCGTAGAGACTACAGGGAGCTATGGCTACACCTTC.

The chain combines TRBV5-6 with TRBJ2-7; weak D call: TRBD2 (6 bases). Deletions cut 5 bases from V and 1 base from J, with 16 bases between. This CDR3 contains 15 residues. Germline V gene lookup returns CDR1 SGHDT and CDR2 YYEEEE. CDR3 protein: CASSQGLNPSYEQYF. CDR3 DNA sequence: TGTGCCAGCAGTCAAGGACTAAATCCTTCCTACGAGCAGTACTTC.

A single count supports this clone. The J gene is TRBJ2-5, the V gene TRBV27; 7 nucleotides align to TRBD1. J lost 5 bases, V lost 5 bases, and 11 bases had no gene match. The CDR3 is made up of 15 amino acids. Germline V lookup: CDR1 MNHEY, CDR2 SMNVEV (reference sequence). The CDR3 spells CASSLLGTVWETQYF. The CDR3 DNA reads TGTGCCAGCAGTCTATTAGGGACAGTCTGGGAGACCCAGTACTTC.

The chain couples TRBV28 to TRBJ2-7; 10 nucleotides line up with TRBD2. This CDR3 comprises 14 residues. Per germline, CDR1 MDHEN and CDR2 SYDVKM. Trimming at V came to 4 bases and at J to 6 bases, leaving 6 bases not matched to a gene. This CDR3 is CASSWGLATSEQYF. The CDR3 DNA reads as TGTGCCAGCAGTTGGGGACTAGCGACCTCCGAGCAGTACTTC.

This rearrangement joins TRBV21-1 to TRBJ1-5; the table's D call of TRBD1 was not tested on the DNA. TRBV21-1 is termed a pseudogene. This CDR3 is 18 amino acids long. In nucleotides, the CDR3 is TGTGCCAGCAGCCCCCGGGACAGGGAATTCCCTAGCAATCAGCCCCAGCATTTT. It encodes CASSPRDREFPSNQPQHF.